These 11 T cell receptor beta chains originate from one sample sequenced in a study of regulatory T cells in long-lasting Graves disease. With iRepertoire HTBI primers and Arm-PCR of CDR3 regions, TCR beta libraries were built. TCRdb passed the multiplex PCR reads through MiXCR, listing each CDR3 protein once. The table has hundreds of thousands of distinct CDR3 sequences, roughly a sixth seen once; the top ten hold 20% to 25%. The time point is: newly diagnosed GD, antithyroid drugs for less than 3 months. PBMC RNA served as the TCR library source. Sequenced material: peripheral blood mononuclear cells (PBMCs), taken at new diagnosis, from a patient treated with antithyroid drugs. The source of these receptors is a female donor with Graves disease.

This clonotype occurred many times. The V gene is TRBV27, the J gene TRBJ1-2; 8 bases map to TRBD1. With 6 bases clipped from V and 8 bases from J, the junction kept 8 bases outside the gene matches. The CDR3 is 13 amino acids. The germline gives CDR1 MNHEY, CDR2 SMNVEV (reference sequence). CDR3 nucleotide sequence: TGTGCCAGCAGACACTCGACAGGGGACGGCTACACCTTC. As protein: CASRHSTGDGYTF.

The chain recombines TRBV10-2 with TRBJ2-2; 9 nucleotides match TRBD1. The CDR3 runs 18 residues. The J segment lost 3 bases and the V segment lost 6 bases, leaving 14 bases of the junction unmatched. Germline CDR1 reads WSHSY; CDR2 reads SAAADI. In DNA form, the CDR3 reads TGCGCCAGCAGCCGCCAAACGGTGACAGGGGGTCACACCGGGGAGCTGTTTTTT. Residues: CASSRQTVTGGHTGELFF.

This clonotype was seen ten or more times. This sequence joins TRBV7-2 and TRBJ2-1, with D possibly matching TRBD2 (5 bases). Deletions cut 6 bases from V and 0 bases from J, with 18 bases between. Germline CDR1 and CDR2: SGHTA and FQGNSA. The CDR3 totals 17 residues. CDR3 protein: CASSKSPLASSYNEQFF. CDR3 sequence (DNA): TGTGCCAGCAGTAAAAGCCCGTTAGCGAGCTCCTACAATGAGCAGTTCTTC.

This chain connects TRBV2 to TRBJ1-4, with D hard to call. V was cut by 6 bases and J by 11 bases, with 22 bases left in between. The CDR3 consists of 15 residues. Germline CDR1 reads SNHLY; CDR2 reads FYNNEI. The CDR3, as DNA: TGTGCCAGCAGCGCCCCGAGGGCCAAGGGTTTGAAACTGTTTTTT. It codes for CASSAPRAKGLKLFF.

This clonotype was seen at least ten times. The chain couples TRBV2 to TRBJ2-7; 9 bases agree with TRBD1. The germline V gene has CDR1 SNHLY and CDR2 FYNNEI. CDR3 length: 15 amino acids. The J segment lost 5 bases and the V segment lost 6 bases, leaving 11 bases of the junction unmatched. The CDR3 here is CASRRQGQGNDEQYF. Here the CDR3 DNA reads TGTGCCAGCAGACGACAGGGACAGGGCAATGACGAGCAGTACTTC.

Of note for this clonotype: With a far larger clone one base away, a read error is the likely cause. This chain links TRBV6-1 with TRBJ2-7, with D possibly matching TRBD2 (5 bases). V lost 3 bases and J 3 bases, leaving 15 bases between the germline ends. In germline, CDR1 is MNHNS, CDR2 SASEGT. The CDR3 extends over 15 amino acids. The CDR3 nucleotides are TGTGCCAGCAGTGAGTCTCACAGTCGGGGCTACGAGCAGTACTTC. This codes for CASSESHSRGYEQYF.

This clonotype was observed at least ten times. The chain is built from TRBV9 and TRBJ1-6; 7 bases map to TRBD1. The CDR3 sequence is 14 residues long. V lost 3 bases, J lost 7 bases, and 4 bases stayed unmatched. Per germline, CDR1 SGDLS and CDR2 YYNGEE. CDR3 sequence (DNA): TGTGCCAGCAGCGAGGGGGCAGCGAATTCACCCCTCCACTTT. It yields the protein CASSEGAANSPLHF. The full variable domain, its missing parts supplied by reference TRBV9 and TRBJ1-6, is DSGVTQTPKHLITATGQRVTLRCSPRSGDLSVYWYQQSLDQGLQFLIQYYNGEERAKGNILERFSAQQFPDLHSELNLSSLELGDSALYFCASSEGAANSPLHFGNGTRLTVT.

The sample holds many counts of this clonotype. As DNA, the CDR3 is TGTGCCACCTCAGGGCCTTTGGGCGCAGGCTACGAGCAGTACTTC. This translates into CATSGPLGAGYEQYF. The gene calls are TRBV28 and TRBJ2-7; a weak D match, TRBD1 (5 bases). V shed 10 bases and J shed 3 bases, with 22 bases lying between them. This CDR3 contains 15 residues. The germline V gene encodes CDR1 MDHEN and CDR2 SYDVKM.

This clonotype has at least ten counts. The rearrangement links TRBV7-3 to TRBJ2-3; a possible D gene is TRBD2 (6 bases). Between the trimmed V and J ends, which lost 2 bases and 0 bases, there was a span of 9 bases. This CDR3 contains 15 residues. Germline V gives CDR1 SGHTA, CDR2 FQGTGA. In DNA form, the CDR3 reads TGTGCCAGCAGCTTAGGAGGGACTAGCACAGATACGCAGTATTTT. As protein: CASSLGGTSTDTQYF.

This clonotype has ten or more counts. The chain carries TRBV5-1 and TRBJ2-3; 8 nucleotides align to TRBD2. The V segment lost 5 bases and the J segment 0 bases; nucleotides outside the gene matches: 2. Germline loops: CDR1 SGHRS, CDR2 YFSETQ. The CDR3 covers 14 residues. The CDR3 bases are TGCGCCAGCAGAGCGGGAGCTAGCACAGATACGCAGTATTTT. Amino acid sequence: CASRAGASTDTQYF.

This clonotype was observed a few times. The chain combines TRBV7-3 with TRBJ2-1; 8 bases fit TRBD1. Germline assignment: CDR1 SGHTA and CDR2 FQGTGA. This CDR3 contains 13 residues. The trim removed 5 bases at V and 9 bases at J, leaving 6 bases unmatched. The DNA for the CDR3 is TGTGCCAGCAGCCCGGGACAGGAGGGTGAGCAGTTCTTC. Its translation is CASSPGQEGEQFF. The full variable domain, with the rest looked up from reference TRBV7-3 and TRBJ2-1, is GAGVSQTPSNKVTEKGKYVELRCDPISGHTALYWYRQSLGQGPEFLIYFQGTGAADDSGLPNDRFFAVRPEGSVSTLKIQRTERGDSAVYLCASSPGQEGEQFFGPGTRLTVL.